This passage covers 30 T cell receptor beta chains from one sample sequenced in a study of response to subunit inactivated influenza vaccine listed by TCRdb under 2018. The method behind the library was RT-PCR. The run used an Illumina HiSeq 2500. TCRdb reran the public reads through fastp at Q25 and MiXCR, keeping productive beta chains. Under each unique CDR3 protein, matching rows form one entry showing the most common genes and DNA. This sample holds more than 700,000 distinct CDR3 sequences; 21% were observed only once. The ten most abundant clones make up 10% of the sample. The sample was PBMCs from blood, taken 4 to 6 days after vaccination. Receptors were obtained from a man aged 50 to 59 who received an inactivated influenza vaccine. Donor details come from another sample of the same person, matched by shared clones.

This clonotype was recorded many times. The CDR3 DNA sequence: TGTGCCAGCAGCTCGACTAGCGGGGGGTTCGAGCAGTACTTC. It yields the protein CASSSTSGGFEQYF. This chain connects TRBV7-2 to TRBJ2-7; 13 nucleotides agree with TRBD2. Germline trimming cut 4 bases from V and 6 bases from J; bases unmatched to any gene: 3. CDR3 length: 14 amino acids. Germline lookup yields CDR1 SGHTA and CDR2 FQGNSA. Full variable domain (outside the CDR3, taken from reference TRBV7-2 and TRBJ2-7): GAGVSQSPSNKVTEKGKDVELRCDPISGHTALYWYRQSLGQGLEFLIYFQGNSAPDKSGLPSDRFSAERTGGSVSTLTIQRTQQEDSAVYLCASSSTSGGFEQYFGPGTRLTVT.

This sequence joins TRBV10-3 and TRBJ2-1; a possible D gene is TRBD1 (7 bases). The V end was cut by 10 bases, the J end by 8 bases, with 18 bases between. The CDR3 runs to 13 residues. Germline-derived CDR1 and CDR2 are ENHRY and SYGVKD. The CDR3 loop reads CATRQGGMDEQFF. The CDR3 bases are TGTGCCACCAGACAGGGCGGGATGGATGAGCAGTTCTTC.

The DNA for the CDR3 is TGCGCCAGCAGCCAAGGTTCGTTGAGTCGGAGTGAGCAGTTCTTC. Amino acid sequence: CASSQGSLSRSEQFF. The chain joins TRBV4-3 to TRBJ2-1; unclear D gene. Trimming stripped 1 base from V and 9 bases from J, with 16 bases between. CDR3 size: 15 residues. Germline V gene data show CDR1 as LGHNA and CDR2 as YSLEER.

CDR3 coding DNA: TGTGCCAGCAGCTTGGACAGTTTATATTCCTACGAGCAGTACTTC. It codes for CASSLDSLYSYEQYF. The chain links TRBV5-5 to TRBJ2-7; D not resolved. CDR3 size: 15 residues. Trimming left V 0 bases short and J 1 base short, with 11 bases between. Per the germline V gene, CDR1 is SGHKS and CDR2 is YYEKEE (reference sequence).

The V and J genes are TRBV20-1 and TRBJ2-3, with D maybe TRBD2 (5 bases). Germline CDR1 and CDR2: DFQATT and SNEGSKA (reference sequence). With 0 bases removed from V and 8 bases from J, the gap between germline ends came to 12 bases. This CDR3 region has 13 residues. CDR3 coding DNA: TGCAGTGCTAGAGATGGGCTAGGAGGTACGCAGTATTTT. As protein: CSARDGLGGTQYF.

The V gene is TRBV18, the J gene TRBJ2-5; 7 bases agree with TRBD1. V shed 3 bases and J 3 bases; nucleotides not matched to a gene: 4. The CDR3 has 14 residues. Germline V CDR1 and CDR2: KGHSH, LQKENI. The CDR3 DNA follows: TGTGCCAGCTCACCCACCGACAGGGAAGAGACCCAGTACTTC. As protein: CASSPTDREETQYF.

This clonotype was counted between two and nine times. The chain links TRBV9 to TRBJ2-4, with D possibly matching TRBD1 (5 bases). CDR3 length equals 14 residues. V dropped 0 bases and J dropped 3 bases, with 7 bases sitting between them. The germline CDR1 and CDR2 sequences are SGDLS and YYNGEE. The CDR3 region is CASSVGQLKNIQYF. CDR3 bases: TGTGCCAGCAGCGTAGGACAGCTCAAAAACATTCAGTACTTC.

This clonotype was observed a few times. V and J are TRBV7-2 and TRBJ1-5; D gene unclear. V lost 6 bases and J lost 0, with 12 bases in between. This CDR3 region has 15 residues. Germline CDR1 reads SGHTA; CDR2 reads FQGNSA. CDR3 bases: TGTGCCAGCAGTTTCGGGCGGTATAGCAATCAGCCCCAGCATTTT. Translating it yields CASSFGRYSNQPQHF.

This clonotype was recorded a few times. V usage is TRBV5-1 and J usage is TRBJ2-4, with 9 bases aligning to TRBD1. The ends lost 0 bases at V and 7 bases at J; junction bases unmatched: 2. Germline CDR1 is SGHRS and CDR2 is YFSETQ. This CDR3 is 14 amino acids long. The CDR3, as DNA: TGCGCCAGCAGCTTGGAACAGGGGGCCAACATTCAGTACTTC. Translated: CASSLEQGANIQYF.

This clonotype was recorded a few times. The chain has TRBV20-1 and TRBJ2-1; D is unresolved. Trimming left V 0 bases short and J 7 bases short, with 7 bases between. This CDR3 contains 12 residues. Germline values: CDR1 DFQATT, CDR2 SNEGSKA (reference sequence). CDR3 sequence reads: CSARDRWNEQFF. The DNA for the CDR3 is TGCAGTGCTAGAGACCGCTGGAATGAGCAGTTCTTC.

The V and J genes are TRBV20-1 and TRBJ2-1; D unresolved. The CDR3 totals 12 residues. The germline CDR1 and CDR2 sequences are DFQATT and SNEGSKA (reference sequence). The V gene lost 0 bases and the J gene lost 9 bases, with 9 bases spanning the gap. The CDR3 DNA sequence: TGCAGTGCTAGAGATTTACGGTCTGAGCAGTTCTTC. It is translated as CSARDLRSEQFF.

The V call is TRBV7-2, the J call TRBJ1-6, with D uncertain. Germline V gives CDR1 SGHTA, CDR2 FQGNSA. This CDR3 is built from 15 residues. V dropped 5 bases and J dropped 6 bases, with 14 bases sitting between them. The CDR3 DNA is TGTGCCAGCAGCCCCCGCCTAGGCTTTAATTCACCCCTCCACTTT. Translated: CASSPRLGFNSPLHF.

In this sample, this clonotype turned up a few times. This chain links TRBV28 with TRBJ2-2, with D maybe TRBD1 (6 bases). This CDR3 is 16 amino acids long. Trimming pared 6 bases from V and 6 bases from J, leaving 20 bases between. Looked up from germline, CDR1 is MDHEN and CDR2 is SYDVKM. Here the CDR3 reads CASSPVGRGRSGELFF. In DNA, the CDR3 is TGTGCCAGCAGCCCCGTCGGCAGGGGCCGATCCGGGGAGCTGTTTTTT.

The J gene is TRBJ2-1, the V gene TRBV7-3, with 10 bases fitting TRBD2. V gave up 5 bases and J gave up 7 bases; unmatched junction bases: 8. In germline, CDR1 is SGHTA, CDR2 FQGTGA. CDR3 size: 15 residues. CDR3 nucleotides: TGTGCCAGCAGCGCTAGCGGGAGCGCCTCGAATGAGCAGTTCTTC. Residues: CASSASGSASNEQFF.

The sample holds a few counts of this clonotype. The genes are TRBV20-1 and TRBJ1-5; tentatively, D is TRBD1 (5 bases). In germline, CDR1 is DFQATT, CDR2 SNEGSKA (reference sequence). Trimming stripped 6 bases from V and 4 bases from J, with 19 bases between. This CDR3 contains 15 residues. The CDR3 DNA is TGCAGTGCACTCCTGGAGGGGCGCGGGAATCAGCCCCAGCATTTT. This encodes CSALLEGRGNQPQHF.

The gene calls are TRBV27 and TRBJ2-1; 10 bases agree with TRBD1. Germline trimming cut 6 bases from V and 6 bases from J; bases unmatched to any gene: 5. This CDR3 has 14 amino acids. CDR1 is MNHEY, CDR2 SMNVEV, per germline (reference sequence). CDR3 sequence (DNA): TGTGCCAGCAGCCGACAGGGGGCAAGCAATGAGCAGTTCTTC. Translation: CASSRQGASNEQFF.

This clonotype was detected ten times or more. The chain links TRBV5-1 to TRBJ2-1; 7 positions agree with TRBD2. With V trimmed by 2 bases and J by 2 bases, 4 bases remained unmatched. The germline gives CDR1 SGHRS, CDR2 YFSETQ. The CDR3 totals 15 residues. Here the CDR3 reads CASSLSGATYNEQFF. Here the CDR3 DNA reads TGCGCCAGCAGCTTAAGCGGGGCGACCTACAATGAGCAGTTCTTC.

This clonotype was found a few times. The chain joins TRBV9 to TRBJ1-1, with D uncertain. The CDR3 sequence is 15 residues long. V dropped 5 bases and J dropped 4 bases, with 18 bases sitting between them. Germline CDR1 is SGDLS and CDR2 is YYNGEE. The chain's CDR3 is CASRKGAGFSTEAFF. As DNA, the CDR3 is TGTGCCAGCAGGAAAGGAGCGGGGTTCAGCACTGAAGCTTTCTTT.

The chain recombines TRBV28 with TRBJ2-1; a possible D gene is TRBD1 (6 bases). Germline loops: CDR1 MDHEN, CDR2 SYDVKM. This CDR3 contains 17 residues. V was trimmed by 6 bases and J by 3 bases, leaving 21 bases between them. The CDR3 spells CASSQPTGSLNYNEQFF. In DNA, the CDR3 is TGTGCCAGCAGCCAACCCACAGGGTCGTTGAACTACAATGAGCAGTTCTTC. The full variable domain, rest sourced from reference TRBV28 and TRBJ2-1, is DVKVTQSSRYLVKRTGEKVFLECVQDMDHENMFWYRQDPGLGLRLIYFSYDVKMKEKGDIPEGYSVSREKKERFSLILESASTNQTSMYLCASSQPTGSLNYNEQFFGPGTRLTVL.

By its share, this clonotype is medium-sized. The chain links TRBV10-3 to TRBJ2-5, with TRBD1 matching 8 bases. Germline V gives CDR1 ENHRY, CDR2 SYGVKD. This CDR3 contains 14 residues. V shed 5 bases and J 4 bases; nucleotides not matched to a gene: 6. The CDR3 region has the DNA TGTGCCATCAGTCGGGCAGGGGGCGGAGAGACCCAGTACTTC. Protein product: CAISRAGGGETQYF.

This clonotype was recorded a few times. V is TRBV29-1 and J is TRBJ2-3; 16 nucleotides line up with TRBD2. Germline CDR1 and CDR2: SQVTM and ANQGSEA. V lost 7 bases and J lost 4; bases outside the gene matches: 2. The CDR3 is 14 amino acids. CDR3 in DNA: TGCAGCGCTGGGACTAGCGGGGGGGCAGATACGCAGTATTTT. The encoded protein is CSAGTSGGADTQYF.

This chain joins TRBV4-2 and TRBJ2-7; D unclear. Germline loops: CDR1 LGHNA, CDR2 YNFKEQ. V lost 0 bases and J 6 bases, leaving 15 bases between the germline ends. The CDR3 contains 15 residues. The CDR3 loop reads CASSQDLSYSAEQYF. The CDR3 region has the DNA TGTGCCAGCAGCCAAGATCTCAGTTATTCTGCCGAGCAGTACTTC.

This clonotype has only a few counts. This CDR3 reads CASSLGSPNEKLFF. In DNA form, the CDR3 reads TGCGCCAGCAGCTTGGGAAGCCCTAATGAAAAACTGTTTTTT. The chain recombines TRBV5-1 with TRBJ1-4; D call uncertain. There are 14 residues in the CDR3. V lost 0 bases, J lost 3 bases, and 6 bases lay in between. CDR1 is SGHRS, CDR2 YFSETQ, per germline.

This clonotype occurred a few times. This sequence joins TRBV24-1 and TRBJ2-3; D is unclear. Germline lookup yields CDR1 KGHDR and CDR2 SFDVKD. The CDR3 consists of 16 residues. Trimming took off 5 bases at V and 6 bases at J, with 20 bases between the two ends. The CDR3: CATSVGDTYRLDTQYF. In DNA, the CDR3 is TGTGCCACCAGTGTTGGAGACACCTATAGATTGGATACGCAGTATTTT.

This chain links TRBV4-3 with TRBJ2-1; the match to TRBD2 covers 9 bases. In germline, CDR1 is LGHNA, CDR2 YSLEER. Trimming cost V 1 base and J 8 bases; bases outside gene matches: 6. The CDR3 is 15 amino acids. DNA of the CDR3: TGCGCCAGCAGCCAAGGGGCGGGGGGGTTAGATGAGCAGTTCTTC. It specifies CASSQGAGGLDEQFF.

This clonotype showed up just a few times. The chain employs TRBV20-1 and TRBJ2-7; 11 nucleotides align to TRBD2. Germline CDR1 DFQATT, CDR2 SNEGSKA (reference sequence). The CDR3 totals 16 residues. Trimming took 2 bases from V and 3 from J; bases not matched to a gene: 9. The DNA of the CDR3 is TGCAGTGCTAGACCAAGACTAGCGGGGTCTATCTACGAGCAGTACTTC. As protein: CSARPRLAGSIYEQYF.

Many counts were recorded for this clonotype. The CDR3 DNA sequence: TGTGCCAGCAGCGCACTAGCGGGGGGTTACAATGAGCAGTTCTTC. Its protein is CASSALAGGYNEQFF. The V gene is TRBV9, the J gene TRBJ2-1; 12 bases map to TRBD2. This CDR3 region has 15 residues. Germline V gene sequence: CDR1 SGDLS, CDR2 YYNGEE. The trim removed 3 bases at V and 4 bases at J, leaving 2 bases unmatched. The entire variable domain, with the rest obtained from reference TRBV9 and TRBJ2-1, is as follows: DSGVTQTPKHLITATGQRVTLRCSPRSGDLSVYWYQQSLDQGLQFLIQYYNGEERAKGNILERFSAQQFPDLHSELNLSSLELGDSALYFCASSALAGGYNEQFFGPGTRLTVL.

This clonotype occurred a few times. This chain links TRBV10-3 with TRBJ2-3; D is perhaps TRBD1 or TRBD2 (5 bases each). V was trimmed by 0 bases and J by 7 bases, leaving 14 bases between them. The CDR3 runs 15 residues. The germline CDR1 and CDR2 sequences are ENHRY and SYGVKD. In nucleotides, the CDR3 is TGTGCCATCAGTGAGTCAGTAGGGGCTAGCTATACGCAGTATTTT. It is translated as CAISESVGASYTQYF.

A few counts support this clonotype. The V gene is TRBV5-1, the J gene TRBJ2-1, with 7 bases fitting TRBD2. The germline gives CDR1 SGHRS, CDR2 YFSETQ. The ends lost 0 bases at V and 4 bases at J; junction bases unmatched: 4. The CDR3 contains 15 residues. CDR3 residues: CASSLGTSEYNEQFF. The DNA for the CDR3 is TGCGCCAGCAGCTTGGGCACTAGCGAATACAATGAGCAGTTCTTC.

In its sample, this clonotype was seen a few times. The CDR3: CAIRGAEKETQYF. As DNA, the CDR3 is TGTGCCATCAGGGGGGCAGAAAAAGAGACCCAGTACTTC. The V gene is TRBV10-3, the J gene TRBJ2-5, with a possible D match to TRBD1 (6 bases). This CDR3 contains 13 residues. The V gene lost 6 bases and the J gene lost 3 bases, with 11 bases spanning the gap. In germline, CDR1 is ENHRY, CDR2 SYGVKD.